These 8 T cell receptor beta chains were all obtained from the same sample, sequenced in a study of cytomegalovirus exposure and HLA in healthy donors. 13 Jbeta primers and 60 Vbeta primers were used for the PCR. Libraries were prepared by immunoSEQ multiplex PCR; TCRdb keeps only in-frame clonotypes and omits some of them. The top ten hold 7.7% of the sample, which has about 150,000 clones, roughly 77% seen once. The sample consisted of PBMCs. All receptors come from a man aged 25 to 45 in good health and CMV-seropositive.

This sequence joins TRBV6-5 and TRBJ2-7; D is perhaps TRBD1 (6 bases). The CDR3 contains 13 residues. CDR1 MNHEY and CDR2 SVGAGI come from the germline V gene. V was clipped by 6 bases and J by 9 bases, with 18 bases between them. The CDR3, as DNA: TGTGCCAGCAGCCTGGGGTCCTTACAGGGGCAGTACTTC. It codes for CASSLGSLQGQYF.

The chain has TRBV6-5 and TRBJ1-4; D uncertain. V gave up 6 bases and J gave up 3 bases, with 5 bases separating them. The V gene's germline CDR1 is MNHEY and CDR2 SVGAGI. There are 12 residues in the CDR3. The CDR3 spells CASRAANEKLFF. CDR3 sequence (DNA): TGTGCCAGCAGGGCCGCTAATGAAAAACTGTTTTTT.

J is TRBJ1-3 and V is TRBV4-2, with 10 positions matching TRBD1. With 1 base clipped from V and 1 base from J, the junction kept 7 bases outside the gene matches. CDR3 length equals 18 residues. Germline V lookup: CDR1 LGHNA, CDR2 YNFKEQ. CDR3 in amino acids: CASSQGRDRGPSGNTIYF. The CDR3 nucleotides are TGTGCCAGCAGCCAAGGTCGGGACAGGGGTCCTTCTGGAAACACCATATATTTT.

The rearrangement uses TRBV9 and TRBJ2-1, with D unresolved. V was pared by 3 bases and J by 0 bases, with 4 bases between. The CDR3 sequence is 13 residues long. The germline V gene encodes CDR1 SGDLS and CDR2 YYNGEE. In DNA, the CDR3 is TGTGCCAGCAGCGGGAGCTCCTACAATGAGCAGTTCTTC. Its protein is CASSGSSYNEQFF.

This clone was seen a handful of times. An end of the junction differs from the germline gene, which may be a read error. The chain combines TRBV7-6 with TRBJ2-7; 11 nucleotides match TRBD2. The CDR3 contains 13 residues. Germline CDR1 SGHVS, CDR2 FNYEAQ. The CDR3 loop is CASSLFTSGSPLF. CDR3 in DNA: TGTGCCAGCAGCTTGTTTACTAGCGGGAGCCCTCTCTTC.

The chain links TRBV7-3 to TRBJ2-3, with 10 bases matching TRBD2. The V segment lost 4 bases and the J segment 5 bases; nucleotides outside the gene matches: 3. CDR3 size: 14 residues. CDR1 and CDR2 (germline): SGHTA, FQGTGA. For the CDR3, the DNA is TGTGCCAGCAGCTCCCTAGCGGGGGAAGATACGCAGTATTTT. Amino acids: CASSSLAGEDTQYF.

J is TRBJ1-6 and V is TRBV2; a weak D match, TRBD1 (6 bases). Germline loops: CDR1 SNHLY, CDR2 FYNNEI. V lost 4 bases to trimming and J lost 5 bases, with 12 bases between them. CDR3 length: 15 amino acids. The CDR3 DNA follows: TGTGCCAGCAGTGGAACAGGGAACGATAATTCACCCCTCCACTTT. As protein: CASSGTGNDNSPLHF.

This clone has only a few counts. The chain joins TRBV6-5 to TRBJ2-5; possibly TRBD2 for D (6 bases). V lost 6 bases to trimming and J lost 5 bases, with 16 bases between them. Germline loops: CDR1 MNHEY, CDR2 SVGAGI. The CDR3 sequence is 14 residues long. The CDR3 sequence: CASSGIAVRETQYF. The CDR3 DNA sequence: TGTGCCAGCAGCGGCATAGCGGTGCGGGAGACCCAGTACTTC.